The 6 T cell receptor beta chains listed next were all sequenced from one sample in a study of T cells in women clearing cervical HPV infection. Method: immunoSEQ multiplex PCR; TCRdb's copy keeps in-frame clones and lacks some. The repertoire table contains tens of thousands of clones. The sample comprised blood buffy coat. These receptors were obtained from a woman between 18 and 70 years old with a cervical HPV16 infection that either progressed to CIN3+ or cleared (not recorded which).

As concerns this clone: The CDR3 goes on 3 residues after the read ends, and that part is filled in from the germline J gene. The genes are TRBV30 and TRBJ2-5, with 8 positions matching TRBD2. The V segment lost 2 bases and the J segment 5 bases; nucleotides outside the gene matches: 7. The CDR3 loop spans 14 amino acids. CDR1 GTSNPN and CDR2 SVGIG come from the germline V gene (reference sequence). This CDR3 is CAWSIGGAGETQYF. The CDR3 DNA, read in part, is TGTGCCTGGAGTATCGGGGGGGCCGGGGAGACC. The whole variable domain, remainder taken from reference TRBV30 and TRBJ2-5, is SQTIHQWPATLVQPVGSPLSLECTVEGTSNPNLYWYRQAAGRGLQLLFYSVGIGQISSEVPQNLSASRPQDRQFILSSKKLLLSDSGFYLCAWSIGGAGETQYFGPGTRLLVL.

A note on this clone: The DNA ends 3 residues before the CDR3 does, and the rest of the CDR3 is filled in from the germline J gene. The genes are TRBV29-1 and TRBJ2-1; 7 bases match TRBD1. Germline CDR1 and CDR2: SQVTM and ANQGSEA. J lost 1 base, V lost 7 bases, and 1 base had no gene match. The CDR3 extends over 12 amino acids. This chain's CDR3 is CSDRGSYNEQFF. Incomplete CDR3 DNA: TGCAGCGACAGGGGATCCTACAATGAG.

With respect to this clone: The DNA ends 3 residues before the CDR3 does, and the rest of the CDR3 is filled in from the germline J gene. V usage is TRBV5-4 and J usage is TRBJ2-5, with D possibly matching TRBD2 (6 bases). The CDR3 contains 15 residues. V was cut by 0 bases and J by 4 bases, with 13 bases left in between. Germline assignment: CDR1 SGHNT and CDR2 YYREEE (reference sequence). The CDR3 loop reads CASSLAGGIRETQYF. The sequenced CDR3 bases are TGTGCCAGCAGCTTGGCCGGGGGAATCCGAGAGACC.

A remark on this clone: The read ends 3 residues shy of where the CDR3 ends; the end is completed using the germline J gene. The V and J genes are TRBV7-2 and TRBJ1-2; D is perhaps TRBD1 (6 bases). CDR3 size: 15 residues. Germline values: CDR1 SGHTA, CDR2 FQGNSA. V gave up 4 bases and J gave up 0 bases, with 12 bases separating them. CDR3 loop: CASSYAEGANYGYTF. The sequenced CDR3 bases are TGTGCCAGCAGCTACGCGGAGGGGGCTAACTATGGC. Looking up the rest from reference TRBV7-2 and TRBJ1-2 gives the full variable domain: GAGVSQSPSNKVTEKGKDVELRCDPISGHTALYWYRQSLGQGLEFLIYFQGNSAPDKSGLPSDRFSAERTGGSVSTLTIQRTQQEDSAVYLCASSYAEGANYGYTFGSGTRLTVV.

In the case of this clone: Sequencing ends 3 residues short of the CDR3 end; the germline J gene provides the rest. The genes are TRBV18 and TRBJ1-5; 9 nucleotides match TRBD1. This CDR3 has 15 amino acids. Germline CDR1 reads KGHSH; CDR2 reads LQKENI. J lost 6 bases, V lost 0 bases, and 3 bases had no gene match. This CDR3 is CASSPPGQGGQPQHF. Incomplete CDR3 DNA: TGTGCCAGCTCACCACCGGGACAGGGCGGTCAGCCC.

To note about this clone: From the germline J gene comes the end of the CDR3, since the read stops 3 residues before it. V and J are TRBV7-2 and TRBJ2-4, with D possibly matching TRBD1 (6 bases). Germline CDR1 is SGHTA and CDR2 is FQGNSA. The CDR3 length is 12 residues. The DNA read from the CDR3 is TGTGCCAGCAGCTTATGGACAGATGGT. It codes for CASSLWTDG. The whole CDR3 sequence reads CASSLWTDGQYF. The full variable domain, in which reference TRBV7-2 and TRBJ2-4 provide the parts outside the CDR3, is GAGVSQSPSNKVTEKGKDVELRCDPISGHTALYWYRQSLGQGLEFLIYFQGNSAPDKSGLPSDRFSAERTGGSVSTLTIQRTQQEDSAVYLCASSLWTDGQYFGAGTRLSVL.